The 10 T cell receptor beta chains reported below all come from one sample, sequenced in a study of PD-1 blockade in classical Hodgkin lymphoma. All trial patients relapsed after autologous stem cell transplantation. Repertoires were generated with immunoSEQ multiplex PCR, while TCRdb's copy carries only in-frame clones and drops some. The repertoire holds approximately 150,000 clones, about 78% seen once, with roughly 9.2% in the top ten. The sequencing used peripheral blood mononuclear cells (PBMCs), collected before the second cycle of nivolumab. The receptors originated from a human donor with classical Hodgkin lymphoma.

This chain links TRBV4-1 with TRBJ1-2, with TRBD1 identical over 8 bases. V shed 2 bases and J 4 bases; nucleotides not matched to a gene: 9. Germline loops: CDR1 MGHRA, CDR2 YSYEKL. CDR3 length equals 16 residues. CDR3 coding DNA: TGCGCCAGCAGCCAACCAGGGGGCCGATTAGCCTATGGCTACACCTTC. This encodes CASSQPGGRLAYGYTF.

CDR3 loop: CASSPFGTGTSVYEQYF. The CDR3 region has the DNA TGCGCCAGCAGTCCGTTCGGGACCGGGACTAGCGTCTACGAGCAGTACTTC. V is TRBV4-3 and J is TRBJ2-7, with TRBD2 identical over 10 bases. With 6 bases clipped from V and 3 bases from J, the junction kept 14 bases outside the gene matches. The CDR3 consists of 17 residues. Germline assignment: CDR1 LGHNA and CDR2 YSLEER.

This clone was detected a few times. The chain uses TRBV6-5 and TRBJ2-1, with 8 bases identical to TRBD1. This CDR3 region has 13 residues. Germline CDR1 MNHEY, CDR2 SVGAGI. V dropped 8 bases and J dropped 5; count of bases not matched to a gene: 5. For the CDR3, the DNA is TGTGCCAGCTATGGACAGGGAGACAATGAGCAGTTCTTC. Amino acid sequence: CASYGQGDNEQFF.

This CDR3 reads CASSPRGQGVYEQYF. In nucleotides, the CDR3 is TGTGCCAGTAGTCCCCGCGGACAGGGTGTCTACGAGCAGTACTTC. This chain links TRBV19 with TRBJ2-7; TRBD1 matches 8 bases. Germline CDR1 is LNHDA and CDR2 is SQIVND (reference sequence). The CDR3 extends over 15 amino acids. The V segment lost 5 bases and the J segment 3 bases; nucleotides outside the gene matches: 9.

The rearrangement uses TRBV7-6 and TRBJ2-7, with 14 bases aligning to TRBD2. Germline V gene sequence: CDR1 SGHVS, CDR2 FNYEAQ. This CDR3 is built from 19 residues. V shed 5 bases and J 1 base; nucleotides not matched to a gene: 13. The CDR3 sequence: CASSAPAPGLAGESYEQYF. The CDR3 nucleotides are TGTGCCAGCAGCGCCCCCGCGCCGGGACTAGCGGGAGAATCCTACGAGCAGTACTTC. The whole variable domain, filled in from reference TRBV7-6 and TRBJ2-7, reads GAGVSQSPRYKVTKRGQDVALRCDPISGHVSLYWYRQALGQGPEFLTYFNYEAQQDKSGLPNDRFSAERPEGSISTLTIQRTEQRDSAMYRCASSAPAPGLAGESYEQYFGPGTRLTVT.

V gene TRBV10-3 combines with J gene TRBJ2-2; TRBD1 matches 7 bases. V lost 9 bases to trimming and J lost 0 bases; unmatched junction nucleotides: 4. From germline, CDR1 is ENHRY and CDR2 SYGVKD. The CDR3 consists of 14 residues. The CDR3 DNA sequence: TGTGCCATTACGGGACAGTCGAACACCGGGGAGCTGTTTTTT. It encodes CAITGQSNTGELFF.

The chain is built from TRBV5-4 and TRBJ2-2, with D possibly being TRBD1 (5 bases). The germline CDR1 and CDR2 sequences are SGHNT and YYREEE (reference sequence). Trimming removed 3 bases at V and 1 base at J, with 10 bases between. CDR3 length equals 15 residues. CDR3 sequence (DNA): TGTGCCAGCAGCTCCCCTACAGGGAACACCGGGGAGCTGTTTTTT. It translates to CASSSPTGNTGELFF. Full variable domain (remainder filled in from reference TRBV5-4 and TRBJ2-2): ETGVTQSPTHLIKTRGQQVTLRCSSQSGHNTVSWYQQALGQGPQFIFQYYREEENGRGNFPPRFSGLQFPNYSSELNVNALELDDSALYLCASSSPTGNTGELFFGEGSRLTVL.

V is TRBV5-4 and J is TRBJ1-1; 7 nucleotides match TRBD1. Germline V lookup: CDR1 SGHNT, CDR2 YYREEE (reference sequence). This CDR3 has 13 amino acids. Trimming at V came to 7 bases and at J to 7 bases, leaving 10 bases not matched to a gene. This CDR3 is CASLLDRLNEAFF. DNA of the CDR3: TGTGCCAGCCTTTTGGACAGGCTGAATGAAGCTTTCTTT.

This rearrangement joins TRBV19 to TRBJ1-1, with 10 bases matching TRBD1. The J segment lost 4 bases and the V segment lost 7 bases, leaving 6 bases of the junction unmatched. The CDR3 covers 14 residues. The germline gives CDR1 LNHDA, CDR2 SQIVND (reference sequence). The CDR3 DNA reads as TGTGCCAGTACAGGACAGGGGGTTGTCACTGAAGCTTTCTTT. It is translated as CASTGQGVVTEAFF.

This clone was picked up a small number of times. The chain recombines TRBV19 with TRBJ2-5; D not resolved. Germline-derived CDR1 and CDR2 are LNHDA and SQIVND (reference sequence). This CDR3 is built from 13 residues. V gave up 4 bases and J gave up 5 bases, with 11 bases separating them. CDR3 bases: TGTGCCAGTAGTACCCGACTGGGGGAGACCCAGTACTTC. Protein sequence: CASSTRLGETQYF. The whole variable domain, remainder taken from reference TRBV19 and TRBJ2-5, is DGGITQSPKYLFRKEGQNVTLSCEQNLNHDAMYWYRQDPGQGLRLIYYSQIVNDFQKGDIAEGYSVSREKKESFPLTVTSAQKNPTAFYLCASSTRLGETQYFGPGTRLLVL.